This TCR beta chain stems from a study of shared clonotypes between healthy human individuals. As for the study in general: Three plates each covered CD4 naive and memory; CD8 naive two, CD8 memory one.

General study results and limits: Clonotypes not shared had lower generation probabilities than those common to all four donors. The sharing of 4% to 5.5% of naive CD4 clonotypes was seen across a few donors.

Here immunoSEQ multiplex PCR was the method, and the copy in TCRdb shows in-frame clones only, minus some. The table shows about 2.3 million clones, with 90% to 95% occurring only once. On this clone itself: Its antigen remains unknown.

The TCR originated in a man between 18 and 29 years old in good health. Some clones in this sample may be carry-over from other donors' samples. Sequenced sample: naive CD4+ T cells from PBMCs. Specified subset: CD45RA+ positively selected.

CDR3 DNA sequence: TGTGCCAGCAGCGTAGATGGAGCCAGGGCTCACTATGGCTACACCTTC. Translation gives CASSVDGARAHYGYTF. The genes are TRBV9 and TRBJ1-2; TRBD1 might be the D (5 bases). The CDR3 loop spans 16 amino acids. Germline V gene data show CDR1 as SGDLS and CDR2 as YYNGEE. Trimming took off 0 bases at V and 3 bases at J, with 15 bases between the two ends.